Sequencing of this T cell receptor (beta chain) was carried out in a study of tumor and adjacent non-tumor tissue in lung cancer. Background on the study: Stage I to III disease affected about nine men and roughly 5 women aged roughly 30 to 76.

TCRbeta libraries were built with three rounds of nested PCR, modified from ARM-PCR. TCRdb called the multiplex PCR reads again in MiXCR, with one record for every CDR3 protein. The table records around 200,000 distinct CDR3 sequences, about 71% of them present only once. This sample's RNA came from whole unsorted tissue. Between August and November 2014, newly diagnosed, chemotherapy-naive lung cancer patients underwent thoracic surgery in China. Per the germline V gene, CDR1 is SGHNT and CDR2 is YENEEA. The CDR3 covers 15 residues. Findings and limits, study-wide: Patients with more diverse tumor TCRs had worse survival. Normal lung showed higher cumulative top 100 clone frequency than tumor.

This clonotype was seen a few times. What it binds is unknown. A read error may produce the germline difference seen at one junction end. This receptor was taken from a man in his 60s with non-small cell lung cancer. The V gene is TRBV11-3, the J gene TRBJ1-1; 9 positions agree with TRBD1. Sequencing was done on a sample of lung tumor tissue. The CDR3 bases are TGTGCTAGCATCAGGACCGGGACAGGGAGCACTGAAGCTTTCTTT. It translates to CASIRTGTGSTEAFF.